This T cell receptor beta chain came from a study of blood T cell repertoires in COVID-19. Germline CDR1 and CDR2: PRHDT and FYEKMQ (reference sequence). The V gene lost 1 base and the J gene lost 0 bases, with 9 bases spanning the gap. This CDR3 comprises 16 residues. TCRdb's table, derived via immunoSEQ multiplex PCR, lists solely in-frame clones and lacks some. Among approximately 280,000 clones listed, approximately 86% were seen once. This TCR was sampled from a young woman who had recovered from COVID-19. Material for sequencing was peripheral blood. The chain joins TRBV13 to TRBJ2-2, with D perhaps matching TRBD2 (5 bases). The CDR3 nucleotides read TGTGCCAGCAGCTTAGACCAGCGGTCGAACACCGGGGAGCTGTTTTTT. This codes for CASSLDQRSNTGELFF.